The 29 T cell receptor delta chains presented below share a single source sample, sequenced in a study of γδ T cells in repeated Plasmodium falciparum infection (dated by TCRdb to 2020 to 2023). For bulk TCR repertoire analysis, Vgamma9/Vdelta2+ and Vdelta2-negative gammadelta T cell populations were flow-sorted out of peripheral blood mononuclear cells. Library preparation used multiplex PCR. The listed sequencing device is Illumina MiSeq. Clones were re-identified by TCRdb from the public reads with CATT, and rows with the same DNA were merged. The sample data list 75,000 to 95,000 delta-chain clones, and less than 1% of these were observed just once. Approximately 9.6% of the sample belongs to the ten largest clones. Sequencing input: gamma-delta T cells from blood. These receptors were taken from a pool of human donors (malaria-infected and uninfected, not separated).

As to this clone: A far larger clone is just one base off, so this is likely a read error. This same CDR3 is encoded by further DNA sequences in the sample. The chain combines TRDV2 with TRDJ1; 7 positions match TRDD3. The J gene comes from matching the DNA to germline here; TCRdb lacks it. Germline V gene sequence: CDR1 GEAIGNYY, CDR2 EKD. J gave up 0 bases and V 1 base, and 7 bases lay outside the gene matches. This CDR3 contains 16 residues. In DNA form, the CDR3 reads TGTGCCTGTGACACACGGTGGGGGACCTACACCGATAAACTCATCTTT. Translated: CACDTRWGTYTDKLIF.

This clone was counted only a few times. TCRdb pairs this DNA with a much larger clone's protein that differs at residue 14, likely a read error; the protein shown was translated from the DNA. This chain joins TRDV2 and TRDJ1; 12 positions match TRDD3. The CDR3 loop spans 18 amino acids. In germline, CDR1 is GEAIGNYY, CDR2 EKD. CDR3 in amino acids: CACDPVLGDTTYTGKLIF. CDR3 coding DNA: TGTGCCTGTGACCCGGTACTGGGGGATACTACTTACACCGGTAAACTCATCTTT.

This clone was seen at least ten times. The protein recorded in TCRdb matches a much larger clone and deviates from this DNA's translation at residue 6, suggesting a read error; the protein here is obtained by translating the DNA. The genes are TRDV1 and TRDJ1; tentative D call: TRDD3 (6 bases). Per germline, CDR1 TSWWSYY and CDR2 QGS. The CDR3 length is 15 residues. Trimming stripped 2 bases from V and 2 bases from J, with 12 bases between. CDR3 DNA sequence: TGTGCTCTTGGGGAAATAGAGGATACAACCGATAAACTCATCTTT. Residues: CALGEIEDTTDKLIF.

This clone has only a few counts. TCRdb's protein for this DNA is that of a much larger clone and differs from the translation at residue 3, likely a read error; the protein shown is the DNA translation. This chain joins TRDV1 and TRDJ1, with a possible D match to TRDD3 (5 bases). TCRdb offers no J gene call, so here the DNA was matched to germline to obtain one. The CDR3 is 17 amino acids. CDR1 and CDR2 from the germline V gene are TSWWSYY and QGS. The CDR3 here is CAPGLPPAGSFTDKLIF. CDR3 DNA sequence: TGTGCTCCTGGGCTACCTCCGGCGGGATCGTTTACCGATAAACTCATCTTT.

This clone showed up just a few times. The protein TCRdb gives is from a much larger clone and does not agree with this DNA's translation at residue 4, likely a read error; the protein shown here comes from the DNA. V gene TRDV2 combines with J gene TRDJ1, with 13 bases that match TRDD3. TCRdb does not report a J gene; here it was assigned by matching the DNA to germline references. CDR3 size: 17 residues. Trimming took 5 bases from V and 4 from J; bases not matched to a gene: 12. The V gene's germline CDR1 is GEAIGNYY and CDR2 EKD. CDR3 DNA sequence: TGTGCCTGTGGCGCATTACTGGGGGATACGCGTGACGATAAACTCATCTTT. It yields the protein CACGALLGDTRDDKLIF.

This clone was found many times. This chain links TRDV1 with TRDJ1; D is possibly TRDD3 (5 bases). The CDR3 contains 27 residues. CDR1 is TSWWSYY, CDR2 QGS, per germline. V dropped 4 bases and J dropped 1 base, with 49 bases sitting between them. The CDR3 coding sequence is TGTGCTCTTGGGGGCCCCAACATACCCCTTTTTGTGCGAAAGTCTTGCATAAACGGGGACCTCACCGATAAACTCATCTTT. Translated: CALGGPNIPLFVRKSCINGDLTDKLIF.

Here the CDR3 reads CALGELPNWGTRIIF. CDR3 coding DNA: TGTGCTCTTGGGGAACTCCCTAACTGGGGGACACGTATCATCTTT. A V gene of TRDV1 was called, but no J gene was assigned; no check of the table's D call, TRDD3, against the DNA was made. CDR1 is TSWWSYY and CDR2 is QGS in the germline V gene. The CDR3 contains 15 residues.

Of note for this clone: TCRdb's protein, taken from a much larger clone, differs from this DNA's translation at residue 16, likely owing to a read error; the protein displayed comes from the DNA. The CDR3: CALGETSANTGNPVSSDKLIF. The CDR3 DNA is TGTGCTCTTGGGGAAACCTCCGCCAATACTGGGAACCCCGTCTCCTCCGATAAACTCATCTTT. The rearrangement joins TRDV1 to TRDJ1; D might be TRDD3 (6 bases). The CDR3 is 21 residues long. With 2 bases removed from V and 3 bases from J, the gap between germline ends came to 31 bases. Germline lookup yields CDR1 TSWWSYY and CDR2 QGS.

There are a few counts of this clone. TCRdb has a much larger clone's protein, which differs at residue 21 from the translation of this DNA, likely because of a read error; what is shown is the protein translated from the DNA. This chain connects TRDV1 to TRDJ1, with TRDD3 as a possible D gene (5 bases). TCRdb lists no J gene, so it was determined here by aligning the DNA to germline. CDR3 size: 26 residues. The germline gives CDR1 TSWWSYY, CDR2 QGS. V gave up 4 bases and J gave up 9 bases, with 54 bases separating them. CDR3 in DNA: TGTGCTCTTGGGGGGATTAGGTGCATAGCTGCACCAAATGCCGGGGGCGATTTACCTGGGAATACGGAACTCATCTTT. It is translated as CALGGIRCIAAPNAGGDLPGNTELIF.

A few counts support this clone. This likely reflects a read error, since a far larger clone is one base away. The sample has other DNA sequences that encode this CDR3 too. As DNA, the CDR3 is TGTGCTCTTGGGGAACTAGGTTGCCCCCTCCAGACCTGGGACACCCGACAGATGTTTTTC. Translation: CALGELGCPLQTWDTRQMFF. The chain couples TRDV1 to TRDJ3; no clear D. In the absence of a J gene in TCRdb, the DNA was matched to germline to assign it here. Deletions cut 0 bases from V and 2 bases from J, with 17 bases between. The CDR3 is made up of 20 amino acids. Germline CDR1 and CDR2: TSWWSYY and QGS.

This clone has just a few counts. The protein in TCRdb stems from a much larger clone and differs at residue 5 from this DNA's translation, likely a read error; here the protein is translated from the DNA. The chain has TRDV1 and TRDJ1; 8 nucleotides match TRDD3. The CDR3 runs 17 residues. V was pared by 4 bases and J by 9 bases, with 19 bases of the junction left unmatched. Germline CDR1 TSWWSYY, CDR2 QGS. CDR3: CALGGHSCYWGVRQLIF. The CDR3 region has the DNA TGTGCTCTTGGGGGTCATTCTTGTTACTGGGGGGTCCGGCAACTCATCTTT.

At least ten counts were recorded for this clone. The chain joins TRDV2 to TRDJ1; 9 positions agree with TRDD3. The V gene end was trimmed by 3 bases and the J gene end by 11 bases; junction bases not matched to a gene: 12. CDR1 and CDR2 from the germline V gene are GEAIGNYY and EKD. The CDR3 totals 14 residues. The CDR3, as DNA: TGTGCCTGTGACTTACTGGGGGACGCTTTTAAGCTCATCTTT. This sequence encodes CACDLLGDAFKLIF.

This clone has only a few counts. TCRdb's listed protein matches a much larger clone and diverges from this DNA's translation at residue 18, likely through a read error; the protein shown comes from the DNA. The chain carries TRDV1 and TRDJ1; tentatively, D is TRDD3 (6 bases). Germline V gives CDR1 TSWWSYY, CDR2 QGS. V dropped 0 bases and J dropped 3 bases, with 35 bases sitting between them. The CDR3 sequence is 23 residues long. CDR3 region: CALGELGSPSKWLGTLTADKLIF. The CDR3 nucleotides are TGTGCTCTTGGGGAACTAGGGAGTCCTTCGAAGTGGCTGGGGACGCTGACGGCCGATAAACTCATCTTT.

This clone has a count of ten or more. TCRdb's listed protein matches a much larger clone and diverges from this DNA's translation at residue 9, likely through a read error; the protein shown comes from the DNA. This chain links TRAV38-2/DV8 with TRDJ1; 8 bases map to TRDD3. Unmatched junction bases numbered 7, after V lost 5 bases and J lost 1 base. CDR3 length equals 15 residues. Per the germline V gene, CDR1 is TSESDYY and CDR2 is QEAYKQQN. The CDR3 sequence is CAYSAGGPCTDKLIF. CDR3 nucleotides: TGTGCTTATAGTGCTGGGGGACCGTGCACCGATAAACTCATCTTT.

As to this clone: The TCRdb protein, from a much larger clone, departs from this DNA's translation at residue 20, likely by read error; the protein shown derives from the DNA. This rearrangement joins TRDV1 to TRDJ1, with 12 bases lining up with TRDD3. Matching the DNA to germline supplied the J gene, which TCRdb does not give. The CDR3 is made up of 24 amino acids. Per the germline V gene, CDR1 is TSWWSYY and CDR2 is QGS. The CDR3 sequence is CALGVNFPNPDWGILERNTGKLIF. As DNA, the CDR3 is TGTGCTCTTGGGGTGAACTTCCCAAACCCTGACTGGGGGATACTTGAGCGGAACACCGGTAAACTCATCTTT.

This clone was counted between two and nine times. The mismatch at residue 13 between this DNA's translation and the TCRdb protein of a much larger clone likely reflects a read error; the protein shown is translated from the DNA. The chain recombines TRDV1 with TRDJ1, with 13 positions matching TRDD3. Germline lookup yields CDR1 TSWWSYY and CDR2 QGS. This CDR3 region has 16 residues. The J segment lost 10 bases and the V segment lost 4 bases, leaving 12 bases of the junction unmatched. The CDR3 protein is CALGGGDGYWGIRLIF. The CDR3 DNA is TGTGCTCTTGGGGGGGGAGACGGGTACTGGGGGATACGACTCATCTTT.

With regard to this clone: This likely came from a read error, as a far larger clone is one base away. This specimen includes other DNA sequences encoding the same CDR3. V usage is TRDV1 and J usage is TRDJ1, with TRDD3 identical over 13 bases. No J segment appears in TCRdb, so it was assigned here by matching the sequence to germline. The germline V gene encodes CDR1 TSWWSYY and CDR2 QGS. The CDR3 sequence is 18 residues long. The DNA of the CDR3 is TGTGCCCTTGGGGAAGACGGGAGTACTGGGGGATACGCCCTAAAACTCATCTTT. Its protein is CALGEDGSTGGYALKLIF.

This clone has a handful of counts. This DNA's translation differs at residue 5 from TCRdb's protein, which comes from a much larger clone; a read error is likely, and the protein shown is translated from the DNA. This chain joins TRDV1 and TRDJ1; tentatively, D is TRDD3 (5 bases). Germline V CDR1 and CDR2: TSWWSYY, QGS. There are 17 residues in the CDR3. Trimming took 5 bases from V and 5 from J, leaving 24 bases between them. The CDR3: CALGKRLFSRGEDKLIF. CDR3 DNA sequence: TGTGCTCTTGGGAAACGCCTCTTCTCCCGGGGAGAAGATAAACTCATCTTT.

Turning to this clone: The protein in TCRdb stems from a much larger clone and differs at residue 6 from this DNA's translation, likely a read error; here the protein is translated from the DNA. The V call is TRDV1, the J call TRDJ1; tentative D call: TRDD3 (6 bases). The CDR3 is 18 amino acids. V shed 4 bases and J shed 0 bases, with 21 bases lying between them. Germline CDR1 is TSWWSYY and CDR2 is QGS. CDR3 residues: CALGGSEGGKRYTDKLIF. In nucleotides, the CDR3 is TGTGCTCTTGGGGGGTCAGAAGGGGGGAAACGGTACACCGATAAACTCATCTTT.

Details on this clone: The protein held in TCRdb is that of a much larger clone and does not match this DNA's translation at residue 24, likely because of a read error; the protein shown is translated from the DNA. No J gene was called, and the V gene is TRDV1; the tabulated D call, TRDD3, remains unverified against the DNA. The CDR3 length is 25 residues. Per the germline V gene, CDR1 is TSWWSYY and CDR2 is QGS. CDR3 loop: CALGELWSSYVGQAYWGIRTDKLTF. CDR3 in DNA: TGTGCTCTTGGGGAACTTTGGTCTTCCTACGTAGGGCAGGCGTACTGGGGGATACGGACCGATAAACTCACCTTT.

A few counts support this clone. The translation of this DNA and the TCRdb protein of a much larger clone differ at residue 5, probably owing to a read error; the protein shown here is translated from the DNA. V usage is TRDV1 and J usage is TRDJ1; the D call may be TRDD2 or TRDD3 (6 bases each). TCRdb carries no J gene annotation; the J gene was assigned here by matching the DNA with germline. Trimming removed 4 bases from V and 0 bases from J, with 33 bases in between. Germline assignment: CDR1 TSWWSYY and CDR2 QGS. The CDR3 loop spans 22 amino acids. CDR3 amino acids: CALGGPRPSISYWESYTDKLIF. The CDR3 DNA sequence: TGTGCTCTTGGGGGGCCTCGGCCTTCCATATCTTACTGGGAATCCTACACCGATAAACTCATCTTT.

This clone appeared a few times. The protein given by TCRdb reflects a much larger clone and differs at residue 3 from this DNA's translation, likely from a read error; the protein shown is the DNA's translation. The rearrangement joins TRDV1 to TRDJ1; D may be TRDD3 (6 bases). Matching the DNA to germline supplied the J gene, which TCRdb does not give. The germline gives CDR1 TSWWSYY, CDR2 QGS. The length of the CDR3 is 16 residues. The CDR3 region has the DNA TGTGCTCCTGGGGAACGGGCCCGCTCATACGCCGATAAACTCATCTTT. Translating it yields CAPGERARSYADKLIF.

Details on this clone: A far more abundant clone sits one base away, making this likely a read error. Other DNA sequences in this specimen translate into the identical CDR3. This sequence joins TRDV1 and TRDJ2, with TRDD3 matching over 13 bases. After removal of 4 bases from V and 4 bases from J, the junction contained 24 bases not matched to a gene. This CDR3 comprises 23 residues. Germline CDR1 TSWWSYY, CDR2 QGS. CDR3 sequence: CALGGFLHYFEYWGIRGTAQLFF. CDR3 coding DNA: TGTGCTCTTGGGGGATTCCTACACTACTTTGAGTACTGGGGGATACGAGGGACAGCACAACTCTTCTTT.

Remarks on this clone: A far larger clone is one base from this, pointing to a likely read error. At the DNA level, this CDR3 is encoded by other sequences in the same sample as well. No J gene call was made, and the V gene is TRDV2; the table's D call TRDD3 went unverified against the DNA. From germline, CDR1 is GEAIGNYY and CDR2 EKD. This CDR3 has 16 residues. The CDR3 sequence: CACDRLGYLNTDKLIF. CDR3 nucleotide sequence: TGTGCCTGTGACCGCCTAGGATACCTTAACACCGATAAGCTCATCTTT.

This clone turned up a few times. This DNA's translation and the protein TCRdb lists, from a much larger clone, do not match at residue 12, likely due to a read error; the protein shown is translated from the DNA. This chain uses TRDV2 with TRDJ3; a possible D gene is TRDD2 (6 bases). Because TCRdb records no J gene, it was assigned here through a match of the DNA to germline. The V gene lost 0 bases and the J gene lost 0 bases, with 29 bases spanning the gap. Per the germline V gene, CDR1 is GEAIGNYY and CDR2 is EKD. CDR3 length: 24 residues. CDR3 coding DNA: TGTGCCTGTGACACCGTCCTACGGTCGGGAGAAGCAGATAGAAGCTCCTGGGACACCCGACAGATGTTTTTC. Translated: CACDTVLRSGEADRSSWDTRQMFF.

Turning to this clone: One base separates it from a far larger clone, so it is likely a read error. The sample carries other DNA sequences with the same CDR3. The rearrangement links TRDV2 to TRDJ3, with D possibly TRDD3 on 5 matching bases. The J gene was missing in TCRdb and was found by matching the end of the DNA to germline. Germline-derived CDR1 and CDR2 are GEAIGNYY and EKD. This CDR3 has 19 amino acids. The CDR3 DNA follows: TGTGCCTGTGACACCGCGGGGGCGTTGAGAGCCTGGGACACTCGACAGATGTTTTTC. This translates into CACDTAGALRAWDTRQMFF.

A remark on this clone: Translating this DNA gives a protein that differs at residue 12 from the TCRdb one, which belongs to a much larger clone; a read error is likely, and the protein shown is this translation. The genes are TRDV2 and TRDJ3, with 12 bases that match TRDD3. No J gene is reported in TCRdb; it was inferred here by comparing the DNA with germline. The CDR3 loop spans 19 amino acids. The germline V gene encodes CDR1 GEAIGNYY and CDR2 EKD. The CDR3 sequence is CACDRLGDTGSRDTRQMFF. In DNA, the CDR3 is TGTGCCTGTGACCGTCTGGGGGATACGGGCTCCCGGGACACCCGACAGATGTTTTTC.

This clone was picked up a small number of times. Only one base separates this from a far larger clonotype, so it likely reflects a read error. Other DNA sequences within the sample encode an identical CDR3. This rearrangement joins TRDV1 to TRDJ1; TRDD3 agrees at 11 bases. This CDR3 has 25 residues. Germline CDR1 TSWWSYY, CDR2 QGS. The CDR3: CALGDHWPSRRNSGGYKWYTDKLIF. As DNA, the CDR3 is TGTGCTCTTGGGGACCACTGGCCTTCCAGACGCAACTCTGGGGGATACAAGTGGTACACCGATAAGCTCATCTTT.

This clone was seen only a few times. A far larger clone is one nucleotide away, so this likely arose from a read error. Other DNA sequences of this sample code for an identical CDR3. V usage is TRDV2 and J usage is TRDJ3; 13 bases map to TRDD3. In the absence of a J gene in TCRdb, the DNA was matched to germline to assign it here. CDR1 and CDR2 (germline): GEAIGNYY, EKD. CDR3 length: 22 residues. The trim removed 0 bases at V and 4 bases at J, leaving 14 bases unmatched. The CDR3 loop reads CACDTVLGDTTTSSWDTRQMFF. CDR3 coding DNA: TGTGCCTGTGACACCGTACTGGGGGATACGACGACCAGCTCTTGGGACACCCGACAGATGTTTTTC.